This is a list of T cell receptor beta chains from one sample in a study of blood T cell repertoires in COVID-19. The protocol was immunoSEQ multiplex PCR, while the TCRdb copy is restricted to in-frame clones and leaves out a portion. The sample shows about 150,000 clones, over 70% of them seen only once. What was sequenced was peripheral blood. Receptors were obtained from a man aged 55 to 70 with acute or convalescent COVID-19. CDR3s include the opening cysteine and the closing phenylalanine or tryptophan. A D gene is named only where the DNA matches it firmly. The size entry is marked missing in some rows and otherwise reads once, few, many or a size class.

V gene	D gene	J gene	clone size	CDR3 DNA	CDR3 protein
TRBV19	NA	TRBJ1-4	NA	TGTGCCAGTAGTGGCCGGTCGGGGGGGGATGAAAAACTGTTTTTT	CASSGRSGGDEKLFF
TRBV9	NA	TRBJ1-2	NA	TGTGCCAGCAGCGCGGGGGGTTCCTATGGCTACACCTTC	CASSAGGSYGYTF
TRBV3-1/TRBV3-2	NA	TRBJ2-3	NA	TGTGCCAGCAGCCACTGGAGCGGGCGGACAGATACGCAGTATTTT	CASSHWSGRTDTQYF
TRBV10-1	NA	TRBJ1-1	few	TGCGCCAGCAGTGAGAACCCCCCCATTCGTAGGGGAAGGACTGAAGCTTTCTTT	CASSENPPIRRGRTEAFF
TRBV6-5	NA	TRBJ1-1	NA	TGTGCCAGCAGTTATCGTAGCGGTGAAGCTTTCTTT	CASSYRSGEAFF
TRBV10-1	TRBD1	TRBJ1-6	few	TGCGCCAGCAGTGAGCCGATACCGGGACAGGGGAATTCACCCCTCCACTTT	CASSEPIPGQGNSPLHF
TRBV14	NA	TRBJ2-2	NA	TGTGCCAGCAGCCAAGGGTTACGGTCCACCGGGGAGCTGTTTTTT	CASSQGLRSTGELFF
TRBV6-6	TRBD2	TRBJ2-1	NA	TGTGCCAGCAGTCTCGGGACTAGCGGATACAATGAGCAGTTCTTC	CASSLGTSGYNEQFF
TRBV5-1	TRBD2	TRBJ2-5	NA	TGCGCCAGCAGCTTGGGTCAGGTAGCGGGCGGACAAGAGACCCAGTACTTC	CASSLGQVAGGQETQYF
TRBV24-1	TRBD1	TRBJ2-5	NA	TGTGCCACCAGTGATGCCGGGACAGGGTCAGAGACCCAGTACTTC	CATSDAGTGSETQYF
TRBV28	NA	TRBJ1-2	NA	TGTGCCAGCAGCTCGGGGGGGAACAACTATGGCTACACCTTC	CASSSGGNNYGYTF
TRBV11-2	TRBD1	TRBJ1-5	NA	TGTGCCAGCAGCTTAGATCTATATGGGACAGGGGGCCAGCCCCAGCATTTT	CASSLDLYGTGGQPQHF
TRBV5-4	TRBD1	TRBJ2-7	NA	TGTGCCAGCAGCTTCGACAGGGGCTACGAGCAGTACTTC	CASSFDRGYEQYF
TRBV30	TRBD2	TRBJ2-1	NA	TGTGCCTGGAGTCGGACTAGCGGACACAATGAGCAGTTCTTC	CAWSRTSGHNEQFF
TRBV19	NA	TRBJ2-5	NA	TGTGCCAGTAACCCAGGACTCGCCCCAATGGAGACCCAGTACTTC	CASNPGLAPMETQYF
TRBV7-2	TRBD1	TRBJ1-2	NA	TGTGCCAGCAGCCCGACCGGACAGGCCCTATATGGCTACACCTTC	CASSPTGQALYGYTF
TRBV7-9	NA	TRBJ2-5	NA	TGTGCCAGCACCATCGGAGGGGCGCCTTGGGGGACCCAGTACTTC	CASTIGGAPWGTQYF
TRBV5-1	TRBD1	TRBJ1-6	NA	TGCGCCAGCAGCTTAGGACAGGACAGTTCACCCCTCCACTTT	CASSLGQDSSPLHF
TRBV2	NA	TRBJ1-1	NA	TGTGCCAGCAGCCAAACACAGAACACTGAAGCTTTCTTT	CASSQTQNTEAFF
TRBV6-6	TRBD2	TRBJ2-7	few	TGTGCCAGCAGTTACTCTAGCGGGGGGTTTTCCGAGCAGTACTTC	CASSYSSGGFSEQYF
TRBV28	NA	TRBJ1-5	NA	TGTGCCAGCAGCTGGCGCGCAGGTTATAGCAATCAGCCCCAGCATTTT	CASSWRAGYSNQPQHF
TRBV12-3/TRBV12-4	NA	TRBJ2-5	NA	TGTGCCAGCAGTCCCGGGGCGGGGGAGACCCAGTACTTC	CASSPGAGETQYF
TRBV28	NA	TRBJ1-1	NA	TGTGCCAGCAGCAGCCTCGGTGGGGGCAGGACTGAAGCTTTCTTT	CASSSLGGGRTEAFF
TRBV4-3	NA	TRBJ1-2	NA	TGCGCCAGCAGCCAAACTGACGGGAGCGGAGGCTACACCTTC	CASSQTDGSGGYTF
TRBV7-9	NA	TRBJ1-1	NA	TGTGCCAGCAGCTTAGAAGCGGGGAACACTGAAGCTTTCTTT	CASSLEAGNTEAFF
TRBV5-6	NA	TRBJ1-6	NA	TGTGCCAGCGGAGACCGCAATTCACCCCTCCACTTT	CASGDRNSPLHF
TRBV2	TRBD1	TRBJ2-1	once	TGTGCCAGCAATCCGAACCGACAGGGGGCGCGCAATGAGCAGTTCTTC	CASNPNRQGARNEQFF
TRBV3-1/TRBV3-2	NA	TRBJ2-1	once	TGTGCCAGCAGCCACCAGGGGATCGACAATGAGCAGTTCTTC	CASSHQGIDNEQFF
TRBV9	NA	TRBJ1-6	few	TGTGCCAGCAGCGTGGAGAGCTCCTATAATTCACCCCTCCACTTT	CASSVESSYNSPLHF
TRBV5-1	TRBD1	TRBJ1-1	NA	TGCGCCAGCAGCTCCGGGACAGGAGGGGGAATCACTGAAGCTTTCTTT	CASSSGTGGGITEAFF
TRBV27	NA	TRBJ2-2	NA	TGTGCCAGCAGTTTCCTCACCGGGGAGCTGTTTTTT	CASSFLTGELFF
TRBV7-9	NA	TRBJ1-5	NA	TGTGCCAGCAGCTTGGACAGTGTTAATCAGCCCCAGCATTTT	CASSLDSVNQPQHF
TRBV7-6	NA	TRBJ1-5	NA	TGTGCCAGCAGCTTAGCCCCCTACCAGGGCACGGGAGGCAATCAGCCCCAGCATTTT	CASSLAPYQGTGGNQPQHF
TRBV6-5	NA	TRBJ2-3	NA	TGTGCCAGCAGAAACTGGGAGGATACGCAGTATTTT	CASRNWEDTQYF
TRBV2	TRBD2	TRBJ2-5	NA	TGTGCCAGCAGCGATGAACTAGCGGGGGGGCTGGAGACCCAGTACTTC	CASSDELAGGLETQYF
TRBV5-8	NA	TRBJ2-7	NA	TGTGCCAGCAGCACACGGGTCTACGAGCAGTACTTC	CASSTRVYEQYF
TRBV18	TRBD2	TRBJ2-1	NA	TGTGCCAGCTCACCACCGGACGGGGGGAATTACAATGAGCAGTTCTTC	CASSPPDGGNYNEQFF
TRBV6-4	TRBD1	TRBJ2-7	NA	TGTGCCAGCAGTGCATGGCAGGGGGTCTCCTACGAGCAGTACTTC	CASSAWQGVSYEQYF
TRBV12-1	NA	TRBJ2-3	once	TGTGCCAGCAGCCTAACTCAGCGGGGGGGCCGGTCAGATACGCAGTATTTT	CASSLTQRGGRSDTQYF
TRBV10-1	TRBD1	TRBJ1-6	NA	TGCGCCAGCAGCGGACAGGGGGGTAATTCACCCCTCCACTTT	CASSGQGGNSPLHF
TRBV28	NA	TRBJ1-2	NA	TGTGCCAGCAGTCCCCGGAGGGCCCGAGTTGGCTACACCTTC	CASSPRRARVGYTF
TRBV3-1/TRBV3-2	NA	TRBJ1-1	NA	TGTGCCAGCAGCCAAGGCCGGGACACTGAAGCTTTCTTT	CASSQGRDTEAFF
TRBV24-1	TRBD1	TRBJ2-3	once	TGTGCCACCAGTGGCCACAGGGGTACTGGCACAGATACGCAGTATTTT	CATSGHRGTGTDTQYF